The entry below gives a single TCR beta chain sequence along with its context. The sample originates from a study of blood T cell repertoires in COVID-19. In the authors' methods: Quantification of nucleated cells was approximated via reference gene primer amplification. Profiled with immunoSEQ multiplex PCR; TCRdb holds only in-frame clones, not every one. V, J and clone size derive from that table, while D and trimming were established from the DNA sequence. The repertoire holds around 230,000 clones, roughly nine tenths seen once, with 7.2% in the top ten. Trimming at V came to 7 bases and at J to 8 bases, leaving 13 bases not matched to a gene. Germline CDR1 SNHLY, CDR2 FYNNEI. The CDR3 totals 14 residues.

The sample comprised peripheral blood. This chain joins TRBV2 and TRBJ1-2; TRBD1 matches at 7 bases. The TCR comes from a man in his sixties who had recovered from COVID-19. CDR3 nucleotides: TGTGCCAGCATTATGACAGGGCAGGCGAGCGGCTACACCTTC. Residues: CASIMTGQASGYTF.